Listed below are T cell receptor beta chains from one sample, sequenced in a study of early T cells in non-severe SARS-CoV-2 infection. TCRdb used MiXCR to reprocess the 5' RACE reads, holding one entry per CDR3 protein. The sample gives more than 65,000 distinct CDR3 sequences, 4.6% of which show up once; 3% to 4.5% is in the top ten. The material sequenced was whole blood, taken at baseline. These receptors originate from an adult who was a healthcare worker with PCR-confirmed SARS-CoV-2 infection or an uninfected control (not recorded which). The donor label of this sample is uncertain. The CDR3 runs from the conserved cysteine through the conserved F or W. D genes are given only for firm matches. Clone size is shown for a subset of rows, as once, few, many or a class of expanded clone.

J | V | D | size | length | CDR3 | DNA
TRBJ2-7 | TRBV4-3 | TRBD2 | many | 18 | CASSQDLSVPGGGYEQYF | TGCGCCAGCAGCCAAGATCTGTCAGTGCCGGGCGGGGGATACGAGCAGTACTTC
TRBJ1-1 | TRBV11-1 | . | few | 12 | CASSFPYTEAFF | TGTGCCAGCAGCTTTCCCTACACTGAAGCTTTCTTT
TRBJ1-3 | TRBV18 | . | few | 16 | CASSPSPLSSGNTIYF | TGTGCCAGCTCACCCTCCCCCCTGAGCTCTGGAAACACCATATATTTT
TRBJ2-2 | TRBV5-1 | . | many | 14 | CASSPGLNTGELFF | TGCGCCAGCAGCCCAGGCCTCAACACCGGGGAGCTGTTTTTT
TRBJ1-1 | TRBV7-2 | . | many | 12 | CASSLEGAEAFF | TGTGCCAGCAGCTTAGAGGGGGCTGAAGCTTTCTTT
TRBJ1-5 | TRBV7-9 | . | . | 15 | CASSLGDLRNQPQHF | TGTGCCAGCAGCTTAGGGGACCTACGCAATCAGCCCCAGCATTTT
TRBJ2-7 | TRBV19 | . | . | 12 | CASIGKAGGQYF | TGTGCCAGTATCGGGAAGGCTGGCGGGCAGTACTTC
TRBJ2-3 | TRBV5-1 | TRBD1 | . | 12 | CASRDRDDTQYF | TGCGCCAGCAGGGACAGGGATGATACGCAGTATTTT
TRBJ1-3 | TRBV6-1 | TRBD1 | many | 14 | CASSQGADGNTIYF | TGTGCCAGCAGCCAGGGGGCGGATGGAAACACCATATATTTT
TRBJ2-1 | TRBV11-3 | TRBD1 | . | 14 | CASSLPGQYNEQFF | TGTGCCAGCAGCCTACCGGGACAGTACAATGAGCAGTTCTTC
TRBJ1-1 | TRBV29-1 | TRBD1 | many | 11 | CSVARGGEAFF | TGCAGCGTTGCCAGGGGGGGTGAAGCTTTCTTT
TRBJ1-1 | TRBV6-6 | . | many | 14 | CASSYVKSGTEAFF | TGTGCCAGCAGTTACGTGAAGTCAGGTACTGAAGCTTTCTTT
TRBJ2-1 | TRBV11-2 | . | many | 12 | CASSLLYNEQFF | TGTGCCAGCAGCCTCCTCTACAATGAGCAGTTCTTC
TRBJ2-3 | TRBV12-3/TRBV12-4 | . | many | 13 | CASSLWSGDTQYF | TGTGCCAGCAGTTTATGGTCAGGGGATACGCAGTATTTT
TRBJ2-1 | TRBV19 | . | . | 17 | CASSIPLILANYNEQFF | TGTGCCAGTAGTATCCCCCTGATCCTGGCAAACTACAATGAGCAGTTCTTC
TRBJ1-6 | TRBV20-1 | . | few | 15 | CSARGGGSYNSPLHF | TGCAGTGCTAGAGGTGGTGGATCCTATAATTCACCCCTCCACTTT
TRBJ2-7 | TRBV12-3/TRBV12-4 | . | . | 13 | CASSSHPGEKQYF | TGTGCCAGCAGTTCACACCCCGGGGAAAAGCAGTACTTC
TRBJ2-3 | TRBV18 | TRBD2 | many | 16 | CASSPAAGGPADTQYF | TGTGCCAGCTCACCAGCAGCGGGGGGGCCCGCAGATACGCAGTATTTT
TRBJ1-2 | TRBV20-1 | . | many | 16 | CSARDIGRPEGYGYTF | TGCAGTGCTAGAGATATAGGTCGGCCTGAAGGCTATGGCTACACCTTC
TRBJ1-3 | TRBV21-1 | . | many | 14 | CASSLTYSGNTIYF | TGTGCCAGCAGTCTCACATACTCTGGAAACACCATATATTTT
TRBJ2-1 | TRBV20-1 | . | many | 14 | CSAPNPPGENEQFF | TGCAGTGCTCCCAACCCCCCGGGGGAAAATGAGCAGTTCTTC
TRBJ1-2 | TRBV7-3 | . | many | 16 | CASSPVGQPTSHGYTF | TGTGCCAGCAGCCCCGTCGGACAACCAACTTCCCATGGCTACACCTTC
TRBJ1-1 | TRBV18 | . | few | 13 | CASFTIRGTEAFF | TGTGCCAGCTTCACCATTCGGGGAACTGAAGCTTTCTTT
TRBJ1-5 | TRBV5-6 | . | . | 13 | CASSYSGQKPQHF | TGTGCCAGCAGCTACTCCGGACAGAAGCCCCAGCATTTT
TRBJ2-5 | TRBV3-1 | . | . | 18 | CASSQDRLATANQETQYF | TGTGCCAGCAGCCAAGATCGGCTAGCTACCGCTAACCAAGAGACCCAGTACTTC
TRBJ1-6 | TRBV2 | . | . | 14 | CASTRLASNSPLHF | TGTGCCAGCACTAGACTAGCGTCGAATTCACCCCTCCACTTT
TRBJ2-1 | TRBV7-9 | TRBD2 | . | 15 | CASSHVGGANNEQFF | TGTGCCAGCAGCCATGTCGGGGGGGCTAACAATGAGCAGTTCTTC
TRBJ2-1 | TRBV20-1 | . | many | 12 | CSARRSGNEQFF | TGCAGTGCTAGGAGGAGCGGCAATGAGCAGTTCTTC
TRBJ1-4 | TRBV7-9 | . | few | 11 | CASSFIEKLFF | TGTGCCAGCAGCTTTATTGAAAAACTGTTTTTT
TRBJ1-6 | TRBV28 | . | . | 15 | CASSLSGVNNSPLHF | TGTGCCAGCAGTTTGAGTGGGGTAAATAATTCACCCCTCCACTTT
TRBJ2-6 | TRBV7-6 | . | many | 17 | CASSFRGQPSGANVLTF | TGTGCCAGCAGCTTCAGGGGACAACCCTCTGGGGCCAACGTCCTGACTTTC
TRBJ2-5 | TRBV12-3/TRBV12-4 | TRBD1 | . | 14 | CASSSVGGRETQYF | TGTGCCAGCAGTTCGGTAGGGGGCAGGGAGACCCAGTACTTC
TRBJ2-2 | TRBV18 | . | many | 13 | CASSTGDTGELFF | TGTGCCAGCTCAACGGGAGACACCGGGGAGCTGTTTTTT
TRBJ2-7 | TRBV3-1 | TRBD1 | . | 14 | CASSPGQISYEQYF | TGTGCCAGCAGCCCGGGACAGATCTCCTACGAGCAGTACTTC
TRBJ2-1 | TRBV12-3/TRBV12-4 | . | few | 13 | CASTSWGNNEQFF | TGTGCCAGCACCAGCTGGGGGAACAATGAGCAGTTCTTC
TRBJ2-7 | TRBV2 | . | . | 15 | CASSSYQGMLSEQYF | TGTGCCAGCAGTTCTTATCAGGGGATGCTCTCCGAGCAGTACTTC
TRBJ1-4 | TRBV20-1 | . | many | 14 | CSARIGTTNEKLFF | TGCAGTGCTAGAATCGGTACAACTAATGAAAAACTGTTTTTT
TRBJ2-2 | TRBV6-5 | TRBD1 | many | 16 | CASIDRERMNTGELFF | TGTGCCAGCATCGACAGGGAGCGCATGAACACCGGGGAGCTGTTTTTT
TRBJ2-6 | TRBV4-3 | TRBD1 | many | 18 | CASSQEGRGLAGANVLTF | TGCGCCAGCAGCCAAGAAGGCAGGGGGCTTGCTGGGGCCAACGTCCTGACTTTC
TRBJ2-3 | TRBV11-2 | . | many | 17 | CASSPGRTITSTDTQYF | TGTGCCAGCAGCCCCGGTCGGACTATCACTAGCACAGATACGCAGTATTTT
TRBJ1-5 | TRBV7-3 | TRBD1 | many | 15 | CASSRTGATGQPQHF | TGTGCCAGCAGCCGGACAGGGGCAACGGGTCAGCCCCAGCATTTT
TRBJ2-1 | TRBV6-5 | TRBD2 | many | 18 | CASSYSRTSGGVYNEQFF | TGTGCCAGCAGTTACTCGAGGACTAGCGGGGGGGTATACAATGAGCAGTTCTTC
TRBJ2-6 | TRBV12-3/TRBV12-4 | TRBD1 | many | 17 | CASSGQGRRSGANVLTF | TGTGCCAGCAGTGGACAGGGGCGTCGCTCTGGGGCCAACGTCCTGACTTTC
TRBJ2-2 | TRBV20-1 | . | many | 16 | CSARDVKGSNTGELFF | TGCAGTGCTAGAGATGTGAAAGGGTCGAACACCGGGGAGCTGTTTTTT
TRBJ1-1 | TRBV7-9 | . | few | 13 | CASSRTLGTEAFF | TGTGCCAGCAGCCGCACCCTGGGCACTGAAGCTTTCTTT
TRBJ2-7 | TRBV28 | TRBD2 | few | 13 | CASRTSGYYEQYF | TGTGCCAGCAGAACTAGCGGGTACTACGAGCAGTACTTC
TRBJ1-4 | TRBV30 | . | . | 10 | CAWSVEKLFF | TGTGCCTGGAGTGTTGAAAAACTGTTTTTT
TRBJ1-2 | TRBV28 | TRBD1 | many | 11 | CASKLQGGYTF | TGTGCCAGCAAACTACAGGGGGGCTACACCTTC
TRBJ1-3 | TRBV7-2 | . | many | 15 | CASSLANSARDTIYF | TGTGCCAGCAGCTTAGCGAACTCCGCCCGGGACACCATATATTTT
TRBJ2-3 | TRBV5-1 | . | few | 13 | CASSLEGGDTQYF | TGCGCCAGCAGCTTGGAGGGAGGAGATACGCAGTATTTT
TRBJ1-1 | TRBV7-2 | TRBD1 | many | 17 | CASSFPMGQLIRTEAFF | TGTGCCAGCAGCTTTCCAATGGGACAGCTCATTCGAACTGAAGCTTTCTTT
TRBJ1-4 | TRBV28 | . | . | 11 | CASSATRKLIF | TGTGCCAGCAGTGCGACAAGGAAACTGATTTTT
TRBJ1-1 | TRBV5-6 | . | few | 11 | CASSHREWAFF | TGTGCCAGCAGCCACAGGGAGTGGGCTTTCTTT